This T cell receptor (beta chain) was identified in a study of blood T cells in healthy people across ages. Looking at the study overall: Capture via template switching afforded approximately one barcoded beta molecule per two T cells.

Findings and caveats of the study: In these data, TCR beta diversity tracked strongly with naive T cell percentage.

A second PCR of roughly 7 to 11 cycles used a sample-barcoded 5' primer and a J-beta primer mix. Every individual sample yielded 2.5 million or more paired-end reads (each containing CDR3). TCRdb reanalysed the 5' RACE reads using MiXCR and keeps one entry per CDR3 protein. This sample has around 1,500,000 distinct CDR3 sequences, with 28% found just once. On this clonotype itself: Its antigen is still unknown.

The receptor was derived from a woman in her twenties or thirties in good health. Sequencing was carried out using blood.

The CDR3, as DNA: TGTGCCAGCAGCCAAGCGAGACAGGGAACTAATGAAAAACTGTTTTTT. Translation gives CASSQARQGTNEKLFF. The chain recombines TRBV3-1 with TRBJ1-4, with 7 bases matching TRBD1. Germline-derived CDR1 and CDR2 are LGHDT and YNNKEL (reference sequence). With 1 base clipped from V and 1 base from J, the junction kept 3 bases outside the gene matches. The CDR3 covers 16 residues.